This T cell receptor beta chain was sequenced in a study of cytomegalovirus exposure and HLA in healthy donors listed by TCRdb under 2017. With respect to the entire study: An earlier analysis of 587 of the donors reported roughly 300 Gb of sequence data and 100 million to 120 million unique TCR beta sequences obtained from about 180 million T cells. To predict cytomegalovirus infection status, the study combined high-throughput TCR immunosequencing, statistical association of individual TCRs with disease status, and machine learning. In a later analysis, previously published TCR beta repertoires from 550 to 750 donors were re-analyzed and high-resolution HLA genotyping was added so that TCR occurrence patterns could be studied. Donor age, sex, ethnicity and CMV serostatus were compiled together with the repertoire data. A separate validation cohort of about 110 different subjects was used in addition to the roughly 700-subject first cohort. Of the roughly 400 genotyped donors, more than 75% were placed in the genetic ancestry cluster associated with self-reported Caucasian donors. To decide whether each TCR beta V gene segment behaved as functional or pseudogenic, an earlier analysis of several hundred of the donors relied on high-throughput TCR beta sequencing. A later genetic analysis took genome-wide SNP genotypes for about 55% of the roughly 670 donors and used that subset as a discovery cohort. Because of strong linkage in the cohort, five DR-DQ haplotypes were treated as single units for association and clustering. Typing coverage varied by locus: roughly 629-630 donors for A, B, C, DRB1 and DQB1; roughly 500 for DQA1; about 600 for DPA1; 450 to 480 for DPB1. The aim of the study was to test whether cataloging public T cell receptors could identify signatures of past pathogen exposure. Rather than drawing on any new phenotypic data, the later analysis identified candidate immune exposures from TCR beta sequences and the way those sequences occurred across donors. The study profiled the T cell repertoires of hundreds of subjects by immunosequencing and related them to cytomegalovirus serostatus. HLA typing included class I and class II loci at four-digit resolution. Every discovery cohort repertoire had been produced on one sequencing platform. Across approximately 400 genotyped donors of the cohort, an average of about 240,000 unique TCR beta nucleotide sequences per donor were sequenced, and 15% to 20% of those sequences were non-productive. An early release covering approximately 600 HLA-typed donors comprised about 300 gigabases of sequencing data and tens of millions of unique TCR sequences.

The cohort consisted of hundreds of healthy bone marrow donors. Cohort members were all nominally healthy when sampled, although unrecorded immune exposures were likely present. The donor tested CMV seropositive, placing the donor among the 290 or so seropositive members of the cohort. Every donor gave a peripheral blood sample, and the peripheral blood mononuclear cells from that sample were used for TCR beta sequencing. Genomic DNA extraction from the blood cell samples was performed with the Qiagen DNeasy Blood Extraction Kit. Remarks on this clone: Its antigen has not been determined. One base away there is no much larger clone; base qualities are not given.

Beyond this particular receptor, the publication reports: Linkage disequilibrium might explain the correlated functional status among segregating V segments, but an unknown experimental factor could not be excluded. Because HLA typing was missing for some donors at each locus, association tests included only the typed subset. The study gave a list of 150 to 200 TCR beta chains associated with cytomegalovirus. In a later genetic analysis, fewer N-insertions in productive TCRs were reported among donors in an Asian-associated ancestry cluster than the approximately 630-donor mean. Most TCR sequences were seen in very few donors, while some public TCRs were found in many individuals. In a later analysis, HLA-associated TCR beta chains were found to be more clonally expanded and to have lower generation probabilities than equally common non-associated chains. In this cohort, only TCR beta chains were sequenced, and detectable features were limited by the absence of alpha or paired-chain data. In vitro tests confirmed that three of the cytomegalovirus-associated TCR beta chains recognize cytomegalovirus antigens. Roughly uniform sequencing depth across donors was assumed in presence/absence analyses, although this assumption may not hold. For the cohort, immune exposure information was limited to CMV serostatus. When HLA alleles, especially DR and DQ, strongly co-occurred, TCR associations were difficult to assign to individual alleles. The classifier was reported to diagnose cytomegalovirus status with high specificity and sensitivity in both the original and validation cohorts. An association between a missense DCLRE1C variant and V-gene and J-gene trimming of TCR beta chains was found in a later genetic analysis and replicated in an independent cohort. An earlier analysis of 587 of the donors showed that most TCR beta V segments appeared in productive rearrangements either about 87% or about 30% of the time, which broadly matched IMGT annotations. The 87-base-pair reads could not distinguish some IMGT-functional V segments, including TRBV6-2 and TRBV6-3, so those segments were excluded. In a later analysis, most CMV-associated TCR beta chains were found to appear HLA-restricted, with HLA associations seemingly driven largely by CMV exposure. Several of the top co-occurrence clusters appeared to be linked to parvovirus B19, influenza, CMV and Epstein-Barr virus, according to a later analysis. A further reported finding was that TCR beta sequences accurately predicted the HLA-A and HLA-B alleles for most subjects in the first cohort. A later analysis found that TCR association rates varied across HLA loci, with DRB1 alleles showing the most associated TCRs and HLA-C alleles the fewest. A cluster of highly shared sequence variants was judged likely to represent a technical artifact of the sequencing pipeline. In a later analysis, more than 15,000 TCR beta sequences were associated with specific HLA alleles at a false discovery rate of 0.05. Around 16 rarely observed V segments, including chromosome 9 orphons, were excluded from the earlier analysis of several hundred of the donors because counts were too low. It was suggested by the authors that the approach could potentially be generalized to other disease states and immunological phenotypes.

CDR1 and CDR2 are drawn from the germline V gene (reference sequence): GTSNPN, SVGIG. From its cysteine to its phenylalanine, the CDR3 spans 16 amino acids. The read is trimmed to its CDR3 DNA, 48 bases read in frame from base 1. V is cut back by 4 bases and J by 5 bases, with 14 bases in the junction unmatched. Library prep was done by the immunoSEQ multiplex PCR assay. The multiplex PCR relied on a mix of 60 forward primers for TCR Vbeta segments and 13 reverse primers for TCR Jbeta segments. Amplification of the CDR3 region of rearranged TCR beta genes was performed with a multiplex PCR assay on genomic DNA. On the Illumina HiSeq System, the amplified TCR beta libraries were sequenced as 87-base-pair reads. The authors processed their data as follows. Across the 670 or so repertoires, a later analysis counted around 80 million unique TCR beta chains, roughly 11 million of which were shared by at least two donors. To remove PCR and sequencing errors, raw reads were error-corrected and collapsed into unique sequences using a nearest-neighbor algorithm that merged closely related sequences. Alignment of CDR3 sequences to IMGT reference sequences was used to assign V, D and J gene segments. Each retained sequence needed at least a six-nucleotide match to both a V gene segment and a J gene segment. Rearrangements were classified as productive when the CDR3 lacked stop codons and remained in frame with V and J, and all other rearrangements were classified as non-productive. CDR3 was defined by IMGT convention, running from the second conserved V-encoded cysteine to the conserved J-encoded phenylalanine. Sequences without an unambiguous match to a single V gene segment were excluded from the earlier analysis of about 600 of the donors. An earlier analysis of a few hundred of the donors classified V segments as functional when productive rearrangements were above 56.7% and as segregating when the standard deviation between donors was above 5%. A statistical classification framework was built to diagnose cytomegalovirus status from the catalog of TCR beta chain sequences. In a later analysis, TCR nucleotide sequences were compared against IMGT/GENE-DB human TR gene sequences so that V and J genes could be assigned. A later analysis assigned CDR3 sequences and most-parsimonious VDJ recombination scenarios with the TCRdist pipeline. In a later analysis, every TCR beta chain was defined by the combination of its CDR3 amino acid sequence and its V-gene family, and reads without a unique V-gene family were dropped. In a later analysis, 450 to 600 highly shared, low-generation-probability nucleotide sequences were removed to address suspected cross-contamination and a sequencing artifact. In a later analysis, a clonal expansion index for each public chain was calculated from normalized within-repertoire ranks of inferred template counts. A later analysis computed generation probabilities with a VDJ recombination model fitted to out-of-frame rearrangements, and checked the results against IGoR. Hypergeometric tests were used in a later analysis to score TCR-TCR, TCR-HLA and TCR-CMV co-occurrence, with a repertoire-size bias correction applied to the TCR pairs. False discovery rates were estimated in a later analysis by permuting HLA or CMV assignments 20 times. A later analysis grouped co-occurring TCRs with DBSCAN, adding TCRdist sequence similarity when clustering within HLA-allele-positive subsets. For co-occurrence clustering, repertoires with fewer than 30,000 or more than 120,000 public chains were excluded, along with five repertoires with anomalous nucleotide sharing. Here the immuneACCESS table is served through TCRdb, limited to in-frame sequences with V and J called. Missing clones are a known gap in these copies; in checked studies unresolved V genes cover under half, and the rest lacks a known reason. The V and J calls and clone size come from that table; D and trimming were worked out from the DNA. The sample includes 150,000 to 200,000 clones, with approximately 84% observed a single time. 2% to 2.5% of the sample is in the top ten clones.

Sequencing used PBMCs. The origin of this receptor is a man younger than 35 in good health and CMV-seropositive. The rearrangement combines TRBV30 with TRBJ2-3; the junction holds 8 bases that match TRBD1. The CDR3 sequence is CAWISGVRGLGDTQYF. The DNA is as follows: TGTGCCTGGATCTCCGGAGTCAGGGGGCTGGGAGATACGCAGTATTTT.